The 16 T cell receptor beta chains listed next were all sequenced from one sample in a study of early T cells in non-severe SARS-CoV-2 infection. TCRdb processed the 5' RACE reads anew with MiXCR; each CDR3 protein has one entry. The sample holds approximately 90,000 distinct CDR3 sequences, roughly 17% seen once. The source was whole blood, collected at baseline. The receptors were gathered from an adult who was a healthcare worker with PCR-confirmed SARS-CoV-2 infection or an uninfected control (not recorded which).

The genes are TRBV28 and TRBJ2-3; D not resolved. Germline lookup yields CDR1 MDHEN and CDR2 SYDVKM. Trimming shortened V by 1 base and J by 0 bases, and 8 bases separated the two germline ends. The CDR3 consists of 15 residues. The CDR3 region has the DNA TGTGCCAGCAGTTTATACCCTAGAAGCACAGATACGCAGTATTTT. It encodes CASSLYPRSTDTQYF.

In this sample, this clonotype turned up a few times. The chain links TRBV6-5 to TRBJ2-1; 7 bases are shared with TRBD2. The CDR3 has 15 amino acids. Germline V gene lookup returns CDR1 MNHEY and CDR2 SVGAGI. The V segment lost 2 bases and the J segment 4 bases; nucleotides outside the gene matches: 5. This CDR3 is CASSYVPSGYNEQFF. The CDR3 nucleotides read TGTGCCAGCAGTTACGTGCCTAGCGGTTACAATGAGCAGTTCTTC.

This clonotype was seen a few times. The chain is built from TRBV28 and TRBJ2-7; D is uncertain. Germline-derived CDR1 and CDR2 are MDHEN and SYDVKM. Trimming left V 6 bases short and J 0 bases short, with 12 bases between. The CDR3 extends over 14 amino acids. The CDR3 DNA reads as TGTGCCAGCAGCCCGGCGGTCCCCTCCTACGAGCAGTACTTC. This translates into CASSPAVPSYEQYF.

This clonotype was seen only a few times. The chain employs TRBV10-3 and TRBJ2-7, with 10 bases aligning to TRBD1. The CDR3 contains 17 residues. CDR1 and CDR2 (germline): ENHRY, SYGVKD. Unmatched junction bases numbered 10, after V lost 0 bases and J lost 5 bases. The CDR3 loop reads CAISESRRQGAYHEQYF. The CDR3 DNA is TGTGCCATCAGTGAGTCAAGGCGACAGGGGGCGTATCACGAGCAGTACTTC.

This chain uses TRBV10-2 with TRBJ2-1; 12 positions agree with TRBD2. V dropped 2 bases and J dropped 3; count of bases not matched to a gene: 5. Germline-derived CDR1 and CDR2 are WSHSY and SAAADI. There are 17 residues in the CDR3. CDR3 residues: CASSEARLAGVYNEQFF. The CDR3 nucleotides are TGCGCCAGCAGTGAGGCACGACTAGCGGGAGTCTACAATGAGCAGTTCTTC.

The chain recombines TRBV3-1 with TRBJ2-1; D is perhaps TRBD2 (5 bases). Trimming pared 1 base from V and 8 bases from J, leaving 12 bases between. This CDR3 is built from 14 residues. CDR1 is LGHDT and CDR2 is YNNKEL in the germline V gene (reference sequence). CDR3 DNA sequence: TGTGCCAGCAGCCAAGTATACCCCGGGGATGAGCAGTTCTTC. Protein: CASSQVYPGDEQFF.

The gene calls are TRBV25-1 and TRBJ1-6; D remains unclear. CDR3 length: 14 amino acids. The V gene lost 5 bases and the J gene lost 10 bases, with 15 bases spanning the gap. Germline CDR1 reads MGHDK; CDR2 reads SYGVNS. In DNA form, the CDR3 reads TGTGCCAGCAGTTCAGAGAAAATTAGATCACCCCTCCACTTT. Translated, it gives CASSSEKIRSPLHF.

The DNA for the CDR3 is TGCAGCGTCCCGTCTAGAAGGTACTACAATGAGCAGTTCTTC. It codes for CSVPSRRYYNEQFF. The chain couples TRBV29-1 to TRBJ2-1, with D unresolved. CDR3 length: 14 amino acids. The V end was cut by 6 bases, the J end by 3 bases, with 15 bases between. CDR1 is SQVTM and CDR2 is ANQGSEA in the germline V gene.

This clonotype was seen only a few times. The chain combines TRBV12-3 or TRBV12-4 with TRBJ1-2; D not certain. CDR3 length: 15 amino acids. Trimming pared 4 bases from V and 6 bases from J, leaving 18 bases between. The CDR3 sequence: CASSSTPGSLDGYTF. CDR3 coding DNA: TGTGCCAGCAGTTCGACACCCGGGAGCCTGGATGGCTACACCTTC.

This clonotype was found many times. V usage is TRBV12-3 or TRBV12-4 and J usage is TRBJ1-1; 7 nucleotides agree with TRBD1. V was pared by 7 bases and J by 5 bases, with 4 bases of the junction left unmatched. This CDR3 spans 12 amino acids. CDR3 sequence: CASTKTGTEAFF. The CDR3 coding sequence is TGTGCCAGCACTAAGACAGGGACTGAAGCTTTCTTT.

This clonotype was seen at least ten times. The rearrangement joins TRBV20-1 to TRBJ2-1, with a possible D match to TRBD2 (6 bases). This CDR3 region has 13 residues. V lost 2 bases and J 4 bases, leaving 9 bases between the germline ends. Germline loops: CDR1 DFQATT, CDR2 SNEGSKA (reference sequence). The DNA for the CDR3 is TGCAGTGCTAGACCGGGACTTTACAATGAGCAGTTCTTC. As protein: CSARPGLYNEQFF.

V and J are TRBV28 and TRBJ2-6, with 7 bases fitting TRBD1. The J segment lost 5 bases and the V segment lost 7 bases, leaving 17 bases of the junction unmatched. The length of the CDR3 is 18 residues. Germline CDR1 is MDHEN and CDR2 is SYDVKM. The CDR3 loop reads CASKDEGALKLWANVLTF. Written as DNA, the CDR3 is TGTGCCAGCAAGGATGAGGGGGCGTTAAAGCTTTGGGCCAACGTCCTGACTTTC.

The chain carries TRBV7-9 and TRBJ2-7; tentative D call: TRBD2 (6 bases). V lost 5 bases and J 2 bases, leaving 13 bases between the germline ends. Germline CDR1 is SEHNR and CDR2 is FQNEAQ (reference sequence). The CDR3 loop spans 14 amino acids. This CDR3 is CASSTGTDPYEQYF. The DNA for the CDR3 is TGTGCCAGCAGCACCGGGACTGACCCCTACGAGCAGTACTTC.

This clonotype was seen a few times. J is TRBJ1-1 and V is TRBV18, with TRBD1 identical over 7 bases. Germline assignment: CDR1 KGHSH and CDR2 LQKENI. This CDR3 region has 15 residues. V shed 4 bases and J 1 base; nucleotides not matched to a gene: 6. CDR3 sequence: CASSRRDRGNTEAFF. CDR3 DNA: TGTGCCAGCTCACGACGGGACAGAGGGAACACTGAAGCTTTCTTT.

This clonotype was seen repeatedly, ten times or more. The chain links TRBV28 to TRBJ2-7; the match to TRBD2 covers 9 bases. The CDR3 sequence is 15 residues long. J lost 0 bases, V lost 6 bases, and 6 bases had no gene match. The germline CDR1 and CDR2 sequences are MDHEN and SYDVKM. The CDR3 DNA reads TGTGCCAGCAGACCGGGACTAGCACACTCCTACGAGCAGTACTTC. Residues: CASRPGLAHSYEQYF.

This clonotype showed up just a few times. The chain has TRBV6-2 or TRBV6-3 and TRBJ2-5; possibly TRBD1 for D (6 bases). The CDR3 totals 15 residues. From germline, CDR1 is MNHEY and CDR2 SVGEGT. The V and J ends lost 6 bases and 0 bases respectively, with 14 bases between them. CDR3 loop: CASRSRDNNQETQYF. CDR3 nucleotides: TGTGCCAGCAGATCCCGGGACAACAACCAAGAGACCCAGTACTTC.